Sequencing of this T cell receptor (beta chain) was carried out in a study of T cell responses to AZD1222 COVID-19 vaccine. Sequencing was performed with immunoSEQ multiplex PCR; in TCRdb, only in-frame clones are kept and a portion is missing. The sample shows 120,000 to 150,000 clones, about 86% of them seen only once. Of note for this clone: Its antigen is unidentified.

The V gene's germline CDR1 is SGHNT and CDR2 YYREEE (reference sequence). V lost 0 bases, J lost 1 base, and 10 bases lay in between. This CDR3 has 15 residues. Regarding the study as a whole: Reports say nearly half of spike-specific TCRs go after unmutated variant regions.

The sequence came from an adult who received the AZD1222 COVID-19 vaccine. This rearrangement joins TRBV5-4 to TRBJ1-1; D remains ambiguous. Sequenced material: peripheral blood, taken 28 days after the second AZD1222 dose. This CDR3 reads CASSLAGLGNTEAFF. DNA for the CDR3: TGTGCCAGCAGCTTGGCCGGGCTCGGGAACACTGAAGCTTTCTTT.